In this sample, the clone carrying this T cell receptor (beta chain) turned up a few times. Its antigen remains unidentified. This record comes from a study of shared clonotypes between healthy human individuals. General observations from the study: Estimated clonotype richness was generally higher in naive than memory subsets.

The CDR3 has 15 amino acids. The germline gives CDR1 GTSNPN, CDR2 SVGIG (reference sequence). J gave up 0 bases and V 4 bases, and 5 bases lay outside the gene matches. The assay was immunoSEQ multiplex PCR, and TCRdb's table has in-frame clones only and misses some. The profile shows some 2 million clones, about 95% of them singletons. The source of this sequence is a man aged 18 to 35 in good health. The chain joins TRBV30 to TRBJ2-3, with 9 nucleotides matching TRBD2. Sequenced sample: naive CD4+ T cells sorted from blood. Subset: CD45RA+ positively selected. The CDR3 protein is CAWIAGGSSTDTQYF. CDR3 in DNA: TGTGCCTGGATCGCGGGGGGGTCTAGCACAGATACGCAGTATTTT.